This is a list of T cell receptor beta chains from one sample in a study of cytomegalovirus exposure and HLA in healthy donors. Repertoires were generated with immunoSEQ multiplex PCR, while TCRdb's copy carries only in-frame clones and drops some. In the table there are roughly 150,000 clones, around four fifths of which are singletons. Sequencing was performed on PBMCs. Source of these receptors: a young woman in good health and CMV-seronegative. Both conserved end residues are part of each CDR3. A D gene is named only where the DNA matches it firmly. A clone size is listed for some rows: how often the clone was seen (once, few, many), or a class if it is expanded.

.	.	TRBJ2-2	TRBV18	TGTGCCAGCTCCTACCGGGACACAAACACCGGGGAGCTGTTTTTT	CASSYRDTNTGELFF
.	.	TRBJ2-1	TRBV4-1	TGCGCCAGCAGCCGCGCGGATCGGGGGATGTACAATGAGCAGTTCTTC	CASSRADRGMYNEQFF
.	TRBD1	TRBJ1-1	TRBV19	TGTGCCAGTAGTATAAGGGGGCGCACTGAAGCTTTCTTT	CASSIRGRTEAFF
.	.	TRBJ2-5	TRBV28	TGTGCCAGCAGTTTATGGTCCAGTGATGAGACCCAGTACTTC	CASSLWSSDETQYF
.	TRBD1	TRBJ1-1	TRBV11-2	TGTGCCAGCAGCTTAGTCGGCCCGGGACAGGGGAGGGACACTGAAGCTTTCTTT	CASSLVGPGQGRDTEAFF
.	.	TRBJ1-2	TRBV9	TGTGCCAGCAGCGTAGGAACAGGGCACTATGGCTACACCTTC	CASSVGTGHYGYTF
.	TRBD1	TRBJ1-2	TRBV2	TGTGCCAGCAGTGAAAATGCGGGGACAGGGGGCTCTGGCTACACCTTC	CASSENAGTGGSGYTF
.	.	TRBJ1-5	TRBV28	TGTGCCAGCAAGTATCAGGGTGGGCATCAGCCCCAGCATTTT	CASKYQGGHQPQHF
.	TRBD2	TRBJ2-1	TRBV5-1	TGCGCCAGCAGGTGGTGGCGGGGGGAATACAATGAGCAGTTCTTC	CASRWWRGEYNEQFF
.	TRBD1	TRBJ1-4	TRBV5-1	TGCGCCAGCAGATCTTACCCGCCTCAGGGGGGAGTTAATGAAAAACTGTTTTTT	CASRSYPPQGGVNEKLFF
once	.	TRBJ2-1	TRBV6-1	TGTGCCAGCAGCCCCCGGACTGGGCAGTTCTTC	CASSPRTGQFF
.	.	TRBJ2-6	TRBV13	TGTGCCAGCAGCCCACCGGGAGCTCTCCCCCTCTCTGGGGCCAACGGCCTGACTTTC	CASSPPGALPLSGANGLTF
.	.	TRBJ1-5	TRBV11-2	TGTGCCAGCAGCTTAGAATCGGCAGGGCAGCAGCCCCAGCATTTT	CASSLESAGQQPQHF
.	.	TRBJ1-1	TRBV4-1	TGCGCCGGCAGAGGGGGGGGCGTAGGGACTGAAGCTTTCTTT	CAGRGGGVGTEAFF
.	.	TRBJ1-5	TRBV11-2	TGTGCCAGCAGCTTAGCGGGGCAGCCCCAGCATTTT	CASSLAGQPQHF
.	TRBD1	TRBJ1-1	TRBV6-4	TGTGCCAGCTCGGGACAGCAGAACACTGAAGCTTTCTTT	CASSGQQNTEAFF
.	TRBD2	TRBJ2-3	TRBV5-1	TGCGCCAGCAGCCGGGAGGGACTAGCAGGGGTAGGTACGCAGTATTTT	CASSREGLAGVGTQYF
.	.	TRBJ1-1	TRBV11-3	TGTGCCAGCAGCTTCAGGGGATCGAACACTGAAGCTTTCTTT	CASSFRGSNTEAFF
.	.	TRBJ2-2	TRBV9	TGTGCCAGCAGCGTAGTGGGCTCGGTGCTGTTTTTT	CASSVVGSVLFF
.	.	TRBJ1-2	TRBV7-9	TGTGCCAGCAGCTTACTTGAAGGGGTTCAAGGCTACACCTTC	CASSLLEGVQGYTF
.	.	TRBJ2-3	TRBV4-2	TGTGCCAGCAGCCAACTAGGCGGGGGCACAGATACGCAGTATTTT	CASSQLGGGTDTQYF
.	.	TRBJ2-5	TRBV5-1	TGCGCCAGCAGCTTCCCGGGCCAAGAGACCCAGTACTTC	CASSFPGQETQYF
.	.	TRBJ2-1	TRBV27	TGTGCCAGCAGTTTAGGTTTGGGGCCGGAGCAGTTCTTC	CASSLGLGPEQFF
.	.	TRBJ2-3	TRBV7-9	TGTGCCAGCAGCTTCGGACTGGAAGGGGATACGCAGTATTTT	CASSFGLEGDTQYF
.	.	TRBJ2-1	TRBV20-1	TGCAGTGCTAGCGGCGGGAACGTGCAGTTCTTC	CSASGGNVQFF
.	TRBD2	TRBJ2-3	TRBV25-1	TGTGCCAGCAGTGAACCGGGACTAGCGGGGGGCACAGATACGCAGTATTTT	CASSEPGLAGGTDTQYF
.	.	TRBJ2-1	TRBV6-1	TGTGCCAGCAGTGATCAGGGGGGCCGGTACAATGAGCAGTTCTTC	CASSDQGGRYNEQFF
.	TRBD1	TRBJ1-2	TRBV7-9	TGTGCCAGTGGGACAGGCCGTAACTATGGCTACACCTTC	CASGTGRNYGYTF
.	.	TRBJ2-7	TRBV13	TGTGCCAGCAGCGGGGGCGGTTACGAGCAGTACTTC	CASSGGGYEQYF
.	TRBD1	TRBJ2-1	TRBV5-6	TGTGCCAGCAGCTCGACAGGGGTAGGAGCCCTCGATGAGCAGTTCTTC	CASSSTGVGALDEQFF
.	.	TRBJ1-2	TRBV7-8	TGTGCCAGCAGCTTACTAGCGTCCGTTAGGCAGACGGAGACTAAAGGGCATGGCTACACCTTC	CASSLLASVRQTETKGHGYTF
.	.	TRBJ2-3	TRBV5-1	TGCGCCAGCAGCCTCTTAACCAGGGGTAGCACAGATACGCAGTATTTT	CASSLLTRGSTDTQYF
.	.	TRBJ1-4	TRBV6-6	TGTGCCAGCAGTTCCAGGGTAACTAATGAAAAACTGTTTTTT	CASSSRVTNEKLFF
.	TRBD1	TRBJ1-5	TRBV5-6	TGTGCCAGCAGCGGAGGGGGCGGGGGCAATCAGCCCCAGCATTTT	CASSGGGGGNQPQHF
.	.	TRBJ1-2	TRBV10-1	TGCGCCAGCAGTGAGCGGCCCGGGAGTGGCTACACCTTC	CASSERPGSGYTF
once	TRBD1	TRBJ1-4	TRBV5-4	TGTGCCAGCAGCAGCGACAGGGGGCGAGGAAAACTGTTTTTT	CASSSDRGRGKLFF
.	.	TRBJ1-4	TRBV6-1	TGTGCCAGCAGTGAAACAGTAACTAATGAAAAACTGTTTTTT	CASSETVTNEKLFF
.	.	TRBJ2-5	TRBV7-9	TGTTCCAGCAGCCCCATGGAGACCCAGTACTTC	CSSSPMETQYF
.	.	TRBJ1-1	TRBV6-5	TGTGCCAGCAGTTACGGGGGGGCGAGGACTGAAGCTTTCTTT	CASSYGGARTEAFF
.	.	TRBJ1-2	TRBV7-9	TGTGCCAGCAGCTTACAGGGGAAGTATGGCTACACCTTC	CASSLQGKYGYTF
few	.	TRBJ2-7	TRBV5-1	TGCGCCAGCAGCCAAGGTTTAGCGATCAGCTCCTACGAGCAGTACTTC	CASSQGLAISSYEQYF
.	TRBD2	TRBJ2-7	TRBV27	TGTGCCAGCAGTTTCACAACTAGCGGCTCCTACGAGCAGTACTTC	CASSFTTSGSYEQYF
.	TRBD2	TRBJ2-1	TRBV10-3	TGTGCCATCAGTGAGTCGGCGGGGGTTTACAATGAGCAGTTCTTC	CAISESAGVYNEQFF
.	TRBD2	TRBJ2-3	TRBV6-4	TGTGCCAGCAGTGCCAGCGGGGGTACGCAGTATTTT	CASSASGGTQYF
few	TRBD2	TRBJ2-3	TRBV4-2	TGTGCCAGCAGCCATACTAGCGGGGGGGCCACAGATACGCAGTATTTT	CASSHTSGGATDTQYF